The 21 T cell receptor beta chains reported below all come from one sample, sequenced in a study of T cells after yellow fever vaccination. Via MiXCR, TCRdb re-called the 5' RACE reads, giving one row per CDR3 protein. The data contain about 580,000 distinct CDR3 sequences, less than 20% of them singletons. The material was PBMCs, obtained 5 days after the first yellow fever vaccination. These receptors all stem from a man aged 18 to 30 who received the YFV17D yellow fever vaccine.

This clonotype was detected a few times. The V call is TRBV12-3 or TRBV12-4, the J call TRBJ1-1; no definite D call. Trimming stripped 5 bases from V and 1 base from J, with 8 bases between. This CDR3 spans 13 amino acids. The CDR3 coding sequence is TGTGCCAGCAGTAAGCGGGAGAACACTGAAGCTTTCTTT. Protein product: CASSKRENTEAFF.

This clonotype has only a few counts. The genes are TRBV15 and TRBJ2-1; D may be TRBD1 or TRBD2 (5 bases each). Trimming removed 0 bases from V and 6 bases from J, with 12 bases in between. CDR1 LNHNV and CDR2 YYDKDF come from the germline V gene (reference sequence). The CDR3 is 15 residues long. The CDR3 bases are TGTGCCACCAGCAGAGACGGCAGGGAGTCCAATGAGCAGTTCTTC. Translating it yields CATSRDGRESNEQFF. Based on the CDR3 plus reference TRBV15 and TRBJ2-1, the full variable domain is DAMVIQNPRYQVTQFGKPVTLSCSQTLNHNVMYWYQQKSSQAPKLLFHYYDKDFNNEADTPDNFQSRRPNTSFCFLDIRSPGLGDTAMYLCATSRDGRESNEQFFGPGTRLTVL.

This clonotype showed up many times. This chain joins TRBV7-2 and TRBJ2-3; 7 bases align to TRBD2. CDR1 is SGHTA, CDR2 FQGNSA, per germline. The CDR3 is 14 residues long. With V trimmed by 4 bases and J by 7 bases, 8 bases remained unmatched. The CDR3 DNA sequence: TGTGCCAGCAGCTCCGTAAGGGGAGGGTATACGCAGTATTTT. This gives the protein CASSSVRGGYTQYF. The full variable domain, its missing parts supplied by reference TRBV7-2 and TRBJ2-3, is GAGVSQSPSNKVTEKGKDVELRCDPISGHTALYWYRQSLGQGLEFLIYFQGNSAPDKSGLPSDRFSAERTGGSVSTLTIQRTQQEDSAVYLCASSSVRGGYTQYFGPGTRLTVL.

This clonotype occurred a few times. The V gene is TRBV9, the J gene TRBJ2-5; 10 nucleotides align to TRBD2. The trim removed 2 bases at V and 2 bases at J, leaving 6 bases unmatched. The CDR3 loop spans 16 amino acids. The V gene's germline CDR1 is SGDLS and CDR2 YYNGEE. The CDR3 DNA reads TGTGCCAGCAGCGTGTATGCTAGCGGGAGTCAAGAGACCCAGTACTTC. It specifies CASSVYASGSQETQYF.

The chain employs TRBV5-5 and TRBJ2-1; D call uncertain. This CDR3 has 15 amino acids. Germline V gene sequence: CDR1 SGHKS, CDR2 YYEKEE (reference sequence). V was pared by 0 bases and J by 1 base, with 8 bases between. In nucleotides, the CDR3 is TGTGCCAGCAGCTTGGACCTAGATTCCTACAATGAGCAGTTCTTC. It is translated as CASSLDLDSYNEQFF.

This clonotype appeared a single time. The J gene is TRBJ1-1, the V gene TRBV20-1, with no clear D. The germline V gene has CDR1 DFQATT and CDR2 SNEGSKA (reference sequence). This CDR3 has 14 residues. Trimming stripped 3 bases from V and 0 bases from J, with 11 bases between. In DNA form, the CDR3 reads TGCAGTGCTAGTGTGGCAGGATTGAACACTGAAGCTTTCTTT. Protein: CSASVAGLNTEAFF.

This clonotype was observed a handful of times. The chain has TRBV6-6 and TRBJ2-7; D call uncertain. Trimming shortened V by 8 bases and J by 4 bases, and 12 bases separated the two germline ends. Germline CDR1 is MNHNY and CDR2 is SVGAGI (reference sequence). CDR3 length: 12 residues. This CDR3 is CASRKDGYEQYF. The CDR3 nucleotides are TGTGCCAGCCGAAAGGACGGGTACGAGCAGTACTTC.

In its sample, this clonotype was seen a few times. The rearrangement joins TRBV20-1 to TRBJ2-3; 9 bases line up with TRBD2. Germline values: CDR1 DFQATT, CDR2 SNEGSKA (reference sequence). CDR3 length equals 14 residues. Trimming at V came to 5 bases and at J to 2 bases, leaving 5 bases not matched to a gene. The CDR3 reads CSAPAGGFTDTQYF. In DNA, the CDR3 is TGCAGTGCTCCAGCGGGGGGCTTCACAGATACGCAGTATTTT.

CDR3 sequence (DNA): TGCGCCAGCAGCCCTCCTAGACAGGGAGCCAATGAAGCTTTCTTT. Protein product: CASSPPRQGANEAFF. The chain uses TRBV5-1 and TRBJ1-1, with TRBD1 identical over 7 bases. The V gene's germline CDR1 is SGHRS and CDR2 YFSETQ. This CDR3 has 15 residues. Germline trimming cut 4 bases from V and 7 bases from J; bases unmatched to any gene: 13.

The chain links TRBV4-2 to TRBJ1-1, with D perhaps TRBD1 (5 bases). This CDR3 contains 16 residues. Germline-derived CDR1 and CDR2 are LGHNA and YNFKEQ. With 3 bases removed from V and 4 bases from J, the gap between germline ends came to 18 bases. The CDR3 coding sequence is TGTGCCAGCAGCCAGATACAGGTCTCGGAGACCACTGAAGCTTTCTTT. Its protein is CASSQIQVSETTEAFF.

This chain joins TRBV7-9 and TRBJ1-1, with D uncertain. The V gene's germline CDR1 is SEHNR and CDR2 FQNEAQ (reference sequence). The CDR3 runs 14 residues. V gave up 5 bases and J gave up 3 bases, with 13 bases separating them. The CDR3 sequence: CASSPMVRDTEAFF. The CDR3, as DNA: TGTGCCAGCAGCCCAATGGTAAGGGACACTGAAGCTTTCTTT.

This clonotype was seen only a few times. The chain couples TRBV29-1 to TRBJ2-3; a possible D gene is TRBD2 (7 bases). CDR3 length: 15 amino acids. Trimming took 0 bases from V and 2 from J, leaving 12 bases between them. Germline V gives CDR1 SQVTM, CDR2 ANQGSEA. The CDR3 is CSVEDWGGPTDTQYF. CDR3 nucleotide sequence: TGCAGCGTTGAAGATTGGGGGGGGCCCACAGATACGCAGTATTTT.

This clonotype was found a few times. The chain couples TRBV28 to TRBJ2-7; TRBD1 might be the D (6 bases). Germline V gene data show CDR1 as MDHEN and CDR2 as SYDVKM. The CDR3 has 16 residues. CDR3 region: CASSSGQSPGSNEQFV. The CDR3 DNA follows: TGTGCCAGCAGTTCCGGACAGTCACCTGGAAGCAACGAGCAGTTCGTC.

This clonotype was recorded a few times. The chain couples TRBV27 to TRBJ1-1; 7 nucleotides match TRBD1. The CDR3 runs 15 residues. Trimming cost V 4 bases and J 2 bases; bases outside gene matches: 7. Germline V gene lookup returns CDR1 MNHEY and CDR2 SMNVEV (reference sequence). Here the CDR3 reads CASSSTGQINTEAFF. CDR3 in DNA: TGTGCCAGCAGTTCAACGGGACAGATCAACACTGAAGCTTTCTTT.

This chain connects TRBV18 to TRBJ2-4, with D possibly being TRBD1 or TRBD2 (5 bases each). The CDR3 length is 15 residues. Germline CDR1 reads KGHSH; CDR2 reads LQKENI. Trimming took 4 bases from V and 9 from J, leaving 19 bases between them. The DNA for the CDR3 is TGTGCCAGCTCACAGCTCGGGACCGACTCGAGCATTCAGTACTTC. Encoded protein: CASSQLGTDSSIQYF.

The V call is TRBV18, the J call TRBJ1-2, with a possible D match to TRBD1 (5 bases). CDR1 and CDR2 (germline): KGHSH, LQKENI. The CDR3 runs to 14 residues. Trimming took off 3 bases at V and 5 bases at J, with 13 bases between the two ends. The CDR3 coding sequence is TGTGCCAGCTCACCTCCAGGGAGCCGTTATGGCTACACCTTC. This codes for CASSPPGSRYGYTF. The full variable domain, in which reference TRBV18 and TRBJ1-2 provide the parts outside the CDR3, is NAGVMQNPRHLVRRRGQEARLRCSPMKGHSHVYWYRQLPEEGLKFMVYLQKENIIDESGMPKERFSAEFPKEGPSILRIQQVVRGDSAAYFCASSPPGSRYGYTFGSGTRLTVV.

This clonotype has just a few counts. The chain has TRBV5-1 and TRBJ1-1; 9 positions match TRBD1. The CDR3 contains 16 residues. Per germline, CDR1 SGHRS and CDR2 YFSETQ. Trimming took 4 bases from V and 0 from J; bases not matched to a gene: 7. CDR3 sequence (DNA): TGCGCCAGCAGCGGGACAGGGACGTACATGAACACTGAAGCTTTCTTT. It specifies CASSGTGTYMNTEAFF.

This clonotype turned up a few times. The chain employs TRBV20-1 and TRBJ2-7, with TRBD2 identical over 9 bases. V shed 6 bases, J shed 7 bases, and the junction held 16 bases outside the gene matches. Germline V gene data show CDR1 as DFQATT and CDR2 as SNEGSKA (reference sequence). There are 15 residues in the CDR3. In nucleotides, the CDR3 is TGCAGTGCCATAGGCCCCCTTAGCGGGGGCCGAGAGCAGTACTTC. Encoded protein: CSAIGPLSGGREQYF.

The sample holds many counts of this clonotype. The chain combines TRBV7-2 with TRBJ2-7; D remains ambiguous. V shed 1 base and J shed 0 bases, with 7 bases lying between them. The CDR3 runs 14 residues. In germline, CDR1 is SGHTA, CDR2 FQGNSA. The CDR3 sequence is CASSLGAGSYEQYV. The CDR3 DNA is TGTGCCAGCAGCTTAGGGGCCGGCTCCTACGAGCAGTACGTC.

This clonotype was seen more than once but under ten times. The chain joins TRBV5-4 to TRBJ2-5; D is perhaps TRBD1 (5 bases). The CDR3 runs 14 residues. Trimming stripped 3 bases from V and 4 bases from J, with 13 bases between. Germline-derived CDR1 and CDR2 are SGHNT and YYREEE (reference sequence). The DNA for the CDR3 is TGTGCCAGCAGCTCCCAGACAGAGAGAGAGACCCAGTACTTC. Protein product: CASSSQTERETQYF.

The V and J genes are TRBV11-2 and TRBJ2-3; D uncertain. CDR3 length: 14 residues. Trimming removed 2 bases from V and 6 bases from J, with 12 bases in between. CDR1 SGHAT and CDR2 FQNNGV come from the germline V gene. CDR3 sequence: CASSLRSQTDTQYF. The CDR3 DNA reads TGTGCCAGCAGCTTAAGAAGTCAAACGGATACGCAGTATTTT. Looking up the rest from reference TRBV11-2 and TRBJ2-3 gives the full variable domain: EAGVAQSPRYKIIEKRQSVAFWCNPISGHATLYWYQQILGQGPKLLIQFQNNGVVDDSQLPKDRFSAERLKGVDSTLKIQPAKLEDSAVYLCASSLRSQTDTQYFGPGTRLTVL.